This is a list of T cell receptor beta chains from one sample in a study of blood T cell repertoires in COVID-19. Only in-frame clones appear in the TCRdb table, and some are missing; sequencing was by immunoSEQ multiplex PCR. The sample lists about 69,000 clones, around 80% seen once, with about 9.8% in the top ten. Sequenced sample: peripheral blood. These receptors originate from a woman of 80 years or more with acute or convalescent COVID-19. The CDR3 runs from the conserved cysteine through the conserved F or W. D genes are given only for firm matches. Expanded clones get a size class; other rows say once, few or many, or leave the size out.

V	D	size	J	CDR3	DNA
TRBV5-1	-	-	TRBJ2-7	CASSLGGSGYNYYEQYF	TGCGCCAGCAGCTTGGGAGGTTCCGGGTATAACTACTACGAGCAGTACTTC
TRBV4-2	TRBD2	-	TRBJ2-1	CASSQDGAGGLQSSYNEQFF	TGTGCCAGCAGCCAAGACGGAGCGGGGGGCCTTCAGAGCTCCTACAATGAGCAGTTCTTC
TRBV19	-	-	TRBJ2-5	CASSIGAGQTQYF	TGTGCCAGTAGTATAGGGGCAGGGCAGACCCAGTACTTC
TRBV27	TRBD2	-	TRBJ2-1	CASSRRLAGGLKARRDEQFF	TGTGCCAGCAGTCGGAGACTAGCGGGGGGGTTAAAGGCCCGCAGGGATGAGCAGTTCTTC
TRBV5-1	-	-	TRBJ1-1	CASSLKQGYNTEAFF	TGCGCCAGCAGCCTCAAGCAGGGTTATAACACTGAAGCTTTCTTT
TRBV5-1	-	-	TRBJ1-2	CASSRYFDGYTF	TGCGCCAGCAGCCGGTATTTTGATGGCTACACCTTC
TRBV30	TRBD1	-	TRBJ2-6	CAWRDRALPSGANVLTF	TGTGCCTGGAGGGACAGGGCACTCCCCTCTGGGGCCAACGTCCTGACTTTC
TRBV27	TRBD1	once	TRBJ1-2	CASSLRWLQGNYGYTF	TGTGCCAGCAGTTTAAGGTGGTTACAGGGGAACTATGGCTACACCTTC
TRBV24-1	TRBD1	-	TRBJ1-5	CATSDSTGGPGQPQHF	TGTGCCACCAGTGATTCGACAGGGGGCCCGGGTCAGCCCCAGCATTTT
TRBV6-5	TRBD1	-	TRBJ1-2	CASSYDRGTYGYTF	TGTGCCAGCAGTTACGACAGGGGAACCTATGGCTACACCTTC
TRBV12-3/TRBV12-4	-	many	TRBJ2-2	CASTRQNTGELFF	TGTGCCAGCACCCGACAGAACACCGGGGAGCTGTTTTTT
TRBV20-1	-	-	TRBJ1-2	CSARSDYGYTF	TGCAGTGCTAGGTCAGACTATGGCTACACCTTC
TRBV3-1/TRBV3-2	-	many	TRBJ2-5	CASSQNGGEETQYF	TGTGCCAGCAGCCAAAACGGAGGTGAAGAGACCCAGTACTTC
TRBV6-5	-	-	TRBJ2-3	CASSLLEGPTDTQYF	TGTGCCAGCAGTCTTCTGGAGGGACCCACAGATACGCAGTATTTT
TRBV10-1	-	-	TRBJ2-1	CASSEGQGWVNEQFF	TGCGCCAGCAGTGAGGGCCAGGGGTGGGTAAATGAGCAGTTCTTC
TRBV13	-	once	TRBJ1-4	CASSFRGTVVVEKLFF	TGTGCCAGCAGCTTTAGAGGTACTGTGGTGGTTGAAAAACTGTTTTTT
TRBV30	-	-	TRBJ1-2	CALERDYGYTF	TGTGCTTTGGAGAGAGACTATGGCTACACCTTC
TRBV6-5	-	-	TRBJ2-5	CASRSTTGLQETQYF	TGTGCCAGCAGATCAACTACCGGGTTACAAGAGACCCAGTACTTC
TRBV20-1	-	-	TRBJ1-2	CSASSGTNLYGYTF	TGCAGTGCTAGTTCAGGCACCAACCTCTATGGCTACACCTTC
TRBV15	-	-	TRBJ2-1	CATSREGRRYNEQFF	TGTGCCACCAGCAGAGAGGGCAGACGCTACAATGAGCAGTTCTTC
TRBV6-5	-	-	TRBJ1-6	CASTPPERGPLHF	TGTGCCAGCACCCCTCCAGAACGGGGACCCCTCCACTTT
TRBV7-8	-	-	TRBJ1-1	CASSSTQGANLNTEAFF	TGTGCCAGCAGCTCTACCCAGGGTGCGAACTTGAACACTGAAGCTTTCTTT
TRBV6-5	TRBD1	-	TRBJ2-7	CASSASALNRGQQYF	TGTGCCAGCAGCGCGTCGGCCCTGAACAGGGGGCAACAGTACTTC
TRBV5-1	TRBD1	-	TRBJ2-5	CASSFDGTGVQETQYF	TGCGCCAGCAGCTTTGACGGGACAGGGGTCCAAGAGACCCAGTACTTC
TRBV3-1/TRBV3-2	TRBD1	-	TRBJ1-6	CASSQMGQNSPLHF	TGTGCCAGCAGCCAAATGGGACAGAATTCACCCCTCCACTTT
TRBV29-1	-	-	TRBJ2-1	CSVLFYEQFF	TGCAGCGTTCTGTTCTATGAGCAGTTCTTC
TRBV2	TRBD1	once	TRBJ1-1	CASRWDRGNTEAFF	TGTGCCAGCAGATGGGACAGGGGGAACACTGAAGCTTTCTTT
TRBV6-5	TRBD2	few	TRBJ2-3	CASTGSGGFTDTQYF	TGTGCCAGCACAGGAAGCGGGGGATTCACAGATACGCAGTATTTT
TRBV4-1	TRBD2	-	TRBJ2-5	CASSQDSSGAEETQYF	TGCGCCAGCAGCCAAGATTCTAGCGGGGCTGAAGAGACCCAGTACTTC
TRBV18	-	-	TRBJ2-1	CASSPPSHDRNEQFF	TGTGCCAGCTCACCACCATCCCACGACAGGAATGAGCAGTTCTTC
TRBV24-1	-	-	TRBJ2-7	CATEKGSTGSSYEQYF	TGTGCCACCGAGAAGGGGAGCACAGGGAGCTCCTACGAGCAGTACTTC